This T cell receptor (beta chain) appears in the sequencing data of a study of cytomegalovirus exposure and HLA in healthy donors. Study results and caveats: In a later analysis, at a false discovery rate of 0.05, 16,951 TCR beta sequences were associated with HLA alleles.

The V end lost 0 bases, the J end lost 4 bases, and 7 bases lay between the germline ends. The CDR3 sequence is 14 residues long. Germline V CDR1 and CDR2: MNHEY, SVGAGI. Use of 60 Vbeta and 13 Jbeta primers characterized the PCR. Profiling relied on immunoSEQ multiplex PCR, and the TCRdb table lists in-frame clones only, not all of them. The sample consists of about 130,000 clones, over 60% of them appearing once. Worth noting for this clone: Antigen unknown.

Sequencing input: PBMCs. The chain recombines TRBV6-5 with TRBJ1-5; the D gene is possibly TRBD1 (5 bases). The receptor was derived from a female donor in good health and CMV-seronegative. The CDR3 sequence: CASSYSRENQPQHF. CDR3 nucleotides: TGTGCCAGCAGTTACTCCAGGGAAAATCAGCCCCAGCATTTT.